A selection of T cell receptor beta chains follows, all from one sample in a study of blood T cell repertoires in COVID-19. Profiled with immunoSEQ multiplex PCR; TCRdb holds only in-frame clones, not every one. Of hundreds of thousands of clones in the sample, approximately 92% were seen once. Sequenced sample: PBMCs or T cells enriched from blood (not recorded which). These receptors all stem from a man between 18 and 35 years old who had recovered from COVID-19. The conserved cysteine and the conserved F or W are not part of the CDR3 here.

v_call	j_call	cdr3_aa
TRBV7-2	TRBJ2-4	ASSLVPVIAKNIQY
TRBV10-2	TRBJ2-1	ASSDRLAGGKNEQF
TRBV11-3	TRBJ2-6	ASSPGTGSLISGANVLT
TRBV27	TRBJ1-2	ASSWAVNYGYT
TRBV7-6	TRBJ1-3	ASSLAQTGPGNTIY
TRBV19	TRBJ2-1	ASSIAGALNEQF
TRBV30	TRBJ2-6	AWGITGRGANVLT
TRBV7-9	TRBJ2-5	ASSLDSKETQY
TRBV18	TRBJ2-7	ASSPTQGRVVYEQY
TRBV5-1	TRBJ2-7	ASSHLASLEQY
TRBV29-1	TRBJ1-1	SVEETQGNTEAF
TRBV6-5	TRBJ2-2	ASNTGRYTGELF
TRBV6-5	TRBJ1-2	ASSPRTGGYGYT
TRBV29-1	TRBJ2-1	SVEGWESSYNEQF
TRBV11-2	TRBJ1-2	ASSPGVGGRPYGYT
TRBV12-5	TRBJ1-6	ASGPDRVSPLH
TRBV7-6	TRBJ1-1	ASSSTNRAGYGTEAF
TRBV7-6	TRBJ2-6	ASSQQSSGANVLT
TRBV7-2	TRBJ2-4	ASSLDAGRSENIQY
TRBV5-6	TRBJ2-7	ASSYPLAGTYEQY
TRBV7-8	TRBJ2-5	ASSLTGLAGVLRTQY
TRBV28	TRBJ1-5	ASRKPSGGLGVGRPQH
TRBV10-3	TRBJ1-2	AISERQGHGYT
TRBV19	TRBJ2-1	ASSIVMRNEQF
TRBV29-1	TRBJ1-2	SVPPPAGGFYGYT
TRBV6-2/TRBV6-3	TRBJ2-3	ASSYNAAVRDTQY
TRBV18	TRBJ2-3	ASSPPQVGPDTQY
TRBV5-6	TRBJ2-2	ASSFTRTGVYTGELF
TRBV2	TRBJ2-2	ASRGGRILTGELF
TRBV11-2	TRBJ2-1	ASSLGTSGESSYNEQF
TRBV28	TRBJ1-5	VAAASNQPQH
TRBV18	TRBJ1-5	ASSPSSSGETGNQPQH
TRBV6-1	TRBJ1-2	ASSEATGDYGYT
TRBV27	TRBJ2-7	ASSIRGGEPYEQY
TRBV7-9	TRBJ1-6	ASSKSDRGNSPLH
TRBV21-1	TRBJ2-3	ASSEARDRGNTDTQY
TRBV7-8	TRBJ1-1	ASRRDREGTEAF
TRBV7-2	TRBJ1-5	ASSWTDSNQPQH
TRBV5-4	TRBJ2-7	ASSRLDEQY
TRBV11-2	TRBJ2-1	ASSLAGGPQKNEQF
TRBV28	TRBJ1-5	ASSLTGTLPPQH
TRBV4-1	TRBJ2-7	ASSPRTGRYEQY
TRBV5-1	TRBJ1-2	ASSLGFEVGYT
TRBV5-6	TRBJ1-6	ASSLDRDTDSPLH
TRBV5-1	TRBJ2-1	ASSFRGLSDEQF